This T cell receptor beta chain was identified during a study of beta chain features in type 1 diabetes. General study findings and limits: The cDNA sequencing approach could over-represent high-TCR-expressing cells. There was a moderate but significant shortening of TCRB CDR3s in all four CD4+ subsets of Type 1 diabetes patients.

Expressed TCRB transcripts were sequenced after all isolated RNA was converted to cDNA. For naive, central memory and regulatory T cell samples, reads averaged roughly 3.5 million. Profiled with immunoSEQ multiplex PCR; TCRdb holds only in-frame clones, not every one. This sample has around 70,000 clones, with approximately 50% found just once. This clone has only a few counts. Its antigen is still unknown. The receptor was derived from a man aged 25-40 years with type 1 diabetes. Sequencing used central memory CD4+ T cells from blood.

The CDR3 loop reads CSVEPGLPETQYF. The CDR3 DNA sequence: TGCAGCGTCGAACCGGGACTCCCAGAGACCCAGTACTTC. This chain links TRBV29-1 with TRBJ2-5; tentatively, D is TRBD2 (6 bases). Trimming stripped 6 bases from V and 4 bases from J, with 15 bases between. The CDR3 sequence is 13 residues long. CDR1 SQVTM and CDR2 ANQGSEA come from the germline V gene.